Below are 15 T cell receptor beta chains sequenced from a single sample in a study of response to subunit inactivated influenza vaccine. One entry per CDR3 protein results from TCRdb running MiXCR on the RT-PCR reads. In the table there are about 500,000 distinct CDR3 sequences, more than 15% of which are singletons. Sequencing used CD4+ T cells sorted from PBMCs, obtained less than 25 months after vaccination. The source of these receptors is a man aged 45-69 years who received an inactivated influenza vaccine.

The J gene is TRBJ1-6, the V gene TRBV20-1, with 8 positions matching TRBD1. CDR3 length equals 16 residues. Losses at the gene ends were 1 base for V and 7 bases for J; bases not matched to a gene: 9. Germline V CDR1 and CDR2: DFQATT, SNEGSKA (reference sequence). This CDR3 reads CSARVETGDPNSPLHF. The CDR3 nucleotides are TGCAGTGCTAGAGTGGAGACAGGGGACCCAAATTCACCCCTCCACTTT.

Ten or more counts support this clonotype. The V gene is TRBV10-3, the J gene TRBJ1-1; D might be TRBD1 (6 bases). V shed 3 bases and J shed 4 bases, with 15 bases lying between them. The germline V gene has CDR1 ENHRY and CDR2 SYGVKD. The CDR3 runs to 15 residues. CDR3 protein: CAISDGGARGTEAFF. The CDR3 bases are TGTGCCATCAGTGATGGGGGGGCAAGGGGCACTGAAGCTTTCTTT.

The chain employs TRBV12-3 or TRBV12-4 and TRBJ1-1; TRBD1 is a possible D gene (6 bases). V lost 3 bases and J lost 8, with 19 bases in between. This CDR3 is built from 15 residues. The DNA of the CDR3 is TGTGCCAGCAGTTTTAGGGGGGGCAGCCTAAGGGAAGCTTTCTTT. Its translation is CASSFRGGSLREAFF.

This chain connects TRBV6-7 to TRBJ1-6; D is uncertain. TRBV6-7 falls under the ORF class, with uncertain function. Trimming took 2 bases from V and 8 from J, leaving 7 bases between them. The CDR3 has 13 residues. CDR3 residues: CASSYIGYSPLHF. The DNA for the CDR3 is TGTGCCAGCAGTTACATTGGCTATTCACCCCTCCACTTT.

In this sample, this clonotype turned up a few times. In DNA form, the CDR3 reads TGCGCCAGCAGCGAACGGACAGGGGACACTGAAGCTTTCTTT. It specifies CASSERTGDTEAFF. This chain connects TRBV5-1 to TRBJ1-1; 9 bases line up with TRBD1. The V segment lost 4 bases and the J segment 3 bases; nucleotides outside the gene matches: 4. This CDR3 comprises 14 residues. The germline V gene encodes CDR1 SGHRS and CDR2 YFSETQ.

The sample holds many counts of this clonotype. Written as DNA, the CDR3 is TGTGCCAGCAGTTACTCTTCATCGGGGGGGAATACGCAGTATTTT. Translation gives CASSYSSSGGNTQYF. This sequence joins TRBV6-5 and TRBJ2-3, with 8 bases that match TRBD2. The CDR3 runs to 15 residues. The ends lost 0 bases at V and 7 bases at J; junction bases unmatched: 6. The germline gives CDR1 MNHEY, CDR2 SVGAGI.

The chain has TRBV18 and TRBJ2-7; D remains unclear. V was trimmed by 3 bases and J by 0 bases, leaving 6 bases between them. The CDR3 totals 13 residues. The V gene's germline CDR1 is KGHSH and CDR2 LQKENI. DNA of the CDR3: TGTGCCAGCTCACCGGCTAGCTCCTACGAGCAGTACTTC. It codes for CASSPASSYEQYF.

This clonotype was seen ten or more times. The chain joins TRBV6-6 to TRBJ2-2; D might be TRBD2 (5 bases). Germline CDR1 MNHNY, CDR2 SVGAGI (reference sequence). Trimming shortened V by 6 bases and J by 5 bases, and 7 bases separated the two germline ends. The CDR3 loop spans 12 amino acids. The CDR3 DNA follows: TGTGCCAGCAGGGGGAGTACCGGGGAGCTGTTTTTT. It codes for CASRGSTGELFF.

The V gene is TRBV10-3, the J gene TRBJ2-7, with TRBD2 as a possible D gene (6 bases). The CDR3 is 14 amino acids. Germline lookup yields CDR1 ENHRY and CDR2 SYGVKD. The ends were cut back, 10 bases at V and 4 bases at J, with 20 bases in the middle. The CDR3 spells CATTPGLARYEQYF. For the CDR3, the DNA is TGTGCCACCACGCCCGGGCTAGCGCGGTACGAGCAGTACTTC.

The chain recombines TRBV11-2 with TRBJ2-3; 9 bases line up with TRBD1. This CDR3 is 18 amino acids long. V lost 5 bases and J lost 5; bases outside the gene matches: 17. Per the germline V gene, CDR1 is SGHAT and CDR2 is FQNNGV. In DNA form, the CDR3 reads TGTGCCAGCAGCCGAAGACGAGGGACAGGGTTAATAGGAGATACGCAGTATTTT. It encodes CASSRRRGTGLIGDTQYF.

The rearrangement joins TRBV20-1 to TRBJ2-3, with 9 bases identical to TRBD2. The germline V gene encodes CDR1 DFQATT and CDR2 SNEGSKA (reference sequence). This CDR3 is 17 amino acids long. Unmatched junction bases numbered 15, after V lost 4 bases and J lost 4 bases. CDR3 residues: CSANTVMGTSRPDTQYF. CDR3 nucleotide sequence: TGCAGTGCTAACACCGTTATGGGGACTAGCAGGCCAGATACGCAGTATTTT.

V and J are TRBV6-1 and TRBJ2-3; TRBD2 agrees at 14 bases. The CDR3 totals 14 residues. Germline V gene sequence: CDR1 MNHNS, CDR2 SASEGT. Unmatched junction bases numbered 4, after V lost 5 bases and J lost 9 bases. The DNA of the CDR3 is TGTGCCAGCAGTAGGACTAGCGGGGGGAACACGCAGTATTTT. The encoded protein is CASSRTSGGNTQYF.

The chain combines TRBV3-1 with TRBJ2-7; no reliable D call. Germline-derived CDR1 and CDR2 are LGHDT and YNNKEL (reference sequence). The CDR3 length is 14 residues. V was pared by 1 base and J by 2 bases, with 9 bases between. The CDR3 protein is CASSQAGGTYEQYF. The CDR3 DNA reads as TGTGCCAGCAGCCAAGCCGGCGGAACCTACGAGCAGTACTTC.

The chain carries TRBV12-3 or TRBV12-4 and TRBJ2-7; TRBD1 agrees at 7 bases. V lost 3 bases to trimming and J lost 3 bases; unmatched junction nucleotides: 2. CDR3 length equals 13 residues. The CDR3 DNA is TGTGCCAGCAGTTTGTACAGGGGCTACGAGCAGTACTTC. Its protein product is CASSLYRGYEQYF.

This rearrangement joins TRBV3-1 to TRBJ1-1, with D maybe TRBD1 (6 bases). The germline V gene encodes CDR1 LGHDT and CDR2 YNNKEL (reference sequence). This CDR3 region has 14 residues. Trimming pared 3 bases from V and 1 base from J, leaving 9 bases between. This CDR3 is CASSQEDRNTEAFF. The CDR3 DNA reads as TGTGCCAGCAGCCAGGAGGACAGGAACACTGAAGCTTTCTTT. The whole variable domain, filled in from reference TRBV3-1 and TRBJ1-1, reads DTAVSQTPKYLVTQMGNDKSIKCEQNLGHDTMYWYKQDSKKFLKIMFSYNNKELIINETVPNRFSPKSPDKAHLNLHINSLELGDSAVYFCASSQEDRNTEAFFGQGTRLTVV.